Following are 3 T cell receptor beta chains from one sample sequenced in a study of shared clonotypes between healthy human individuals. The assay was immunoSEQ multiplex PCR, and TCRdb's table has in-frame clones only and misses some. This sample carries 1,500,000 or so clones, roughly 96% of them seen once, and the ten largest clones take approximately 1.2%. Sequenced: naive CD4+ T cells sorted from blood. As for subset: CD45RA+ positively selected. These receptors were collected from a man aged 25 to 40 in good health.

This clone appeared once. The rearrangement joins TRBV14 to TRBJ2-3, with 10 bases fitting TRBD2. The CDR3 has 20 amino acids. V was clipped by 0 bases and J by 8 bases; unmatched bases: 20. Germline V CDR1 and CDR2: SGHDN, FVKESK. The CDR3 is CASSQEVTGPYSGREITQYF. The CDR3 DNA follows: TGTGCCAGCAGCCAAGAGGTGACAGGCCCCTACAGCGGGAGGGAGATTACGCAGTATTTT.

This clone was seen a single time. This CDR3 reads CAWSVQGNTEAFF. The CDR3 DNA follows: TGTGCCTGGAGTGTACAAGGGAACACTGAAGCTTTCTTT. The V call is TRBV30, the J call TRBJ1-1; D remains unclear. The CDR3 sequence is 13 residues long. Germline V gene data show CDR1 as GTSNPN and CDR2 as SVGIG (reference sequence). The V gene lost 0 bases and the J gene lost 1 base, with 6 bases spanning the gap.

The chain carries TRBV11-3 and TRBJ2-5, with 11 bases lining up with TRBD1. The J segment lost 4 bases and the V segment lost 5 bases, leaving 6 bases of the junction unmatched. Germline V gene lookup returns CDR1 SGHNT and CDR2 YENEEA. The CDR3 sequence is 15 residues long. This CDR3 is CASSPRTGGRETQYF. The DNA of the CDR3 is TGTGCCAGCAGCCCAAGGACAGGGGGCAGAGAGACCCAGTACTTC.